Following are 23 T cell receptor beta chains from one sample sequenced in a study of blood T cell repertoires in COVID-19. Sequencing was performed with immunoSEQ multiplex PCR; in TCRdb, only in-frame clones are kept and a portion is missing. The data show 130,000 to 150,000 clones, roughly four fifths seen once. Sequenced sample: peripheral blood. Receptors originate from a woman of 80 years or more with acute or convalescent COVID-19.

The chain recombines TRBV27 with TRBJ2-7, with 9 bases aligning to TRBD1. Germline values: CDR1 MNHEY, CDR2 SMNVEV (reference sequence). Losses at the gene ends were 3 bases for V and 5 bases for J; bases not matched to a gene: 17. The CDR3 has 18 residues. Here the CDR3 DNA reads TGTGCCAGCAGTTTCTACTTACCGCCGGGACAGGGTAGGCACGAGCAGTACTTC. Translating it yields CASSFYLPPGQGRHEQYF.

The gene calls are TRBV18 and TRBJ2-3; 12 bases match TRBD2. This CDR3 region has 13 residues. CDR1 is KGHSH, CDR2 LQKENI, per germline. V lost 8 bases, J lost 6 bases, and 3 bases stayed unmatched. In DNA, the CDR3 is TGTGCCAGCGCTAGCGGGGGGGCCGATACGCAGTATTTT. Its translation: CASASGGADTQYF.

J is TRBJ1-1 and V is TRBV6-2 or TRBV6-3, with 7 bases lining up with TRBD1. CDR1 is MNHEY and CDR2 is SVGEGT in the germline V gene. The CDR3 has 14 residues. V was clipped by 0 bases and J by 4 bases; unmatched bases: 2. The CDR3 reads CASSYSRGSTEAFF. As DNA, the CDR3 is TGTGCCAGCAGTTACTCCAGGGGGTCCACTGAAGCTTTCTTT.

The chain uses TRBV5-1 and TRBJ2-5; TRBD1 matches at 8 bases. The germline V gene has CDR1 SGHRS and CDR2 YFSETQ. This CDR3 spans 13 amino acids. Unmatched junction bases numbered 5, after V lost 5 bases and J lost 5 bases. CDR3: CASSPGGGETQYF. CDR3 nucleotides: TGCGCCAGCAGTCCAGGGGGCGGGGAGACCCAGTACTTC.

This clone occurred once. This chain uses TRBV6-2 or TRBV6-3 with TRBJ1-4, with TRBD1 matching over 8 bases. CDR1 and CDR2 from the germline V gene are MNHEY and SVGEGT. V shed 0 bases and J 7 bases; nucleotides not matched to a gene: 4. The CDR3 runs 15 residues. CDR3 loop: CASSYSQQGGEKLFF. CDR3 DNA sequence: TGTGCCAGCAGTTACTCCCAACAGGGGGGTGAAAAACTGTTTTTT.

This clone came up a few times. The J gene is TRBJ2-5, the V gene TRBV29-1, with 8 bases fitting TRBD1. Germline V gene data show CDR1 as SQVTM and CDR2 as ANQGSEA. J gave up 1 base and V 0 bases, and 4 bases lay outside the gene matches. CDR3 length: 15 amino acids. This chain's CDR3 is CSVEDPRGRQETQYF. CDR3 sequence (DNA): TGCAGCGTTGAAGATCCCAGGGGGCGCCAAGAGACCCAGTACTTC.

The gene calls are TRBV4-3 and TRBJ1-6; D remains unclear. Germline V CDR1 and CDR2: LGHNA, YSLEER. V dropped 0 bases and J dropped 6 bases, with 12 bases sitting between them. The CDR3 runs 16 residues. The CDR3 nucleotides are TGCGCCAGCAGCCAAGATCTGGGCAGACCTAATTCACCCCTCCACTTT. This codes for CASSQDLGRPNSPLHF.

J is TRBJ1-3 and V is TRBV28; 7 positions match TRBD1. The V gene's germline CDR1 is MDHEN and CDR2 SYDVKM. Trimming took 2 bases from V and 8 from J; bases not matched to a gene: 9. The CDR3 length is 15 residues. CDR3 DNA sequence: TGTGCCAGCAGTTTAATTTTGGGACAGATTGACACCATATATTTT. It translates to CASSLILGQIDTIYF. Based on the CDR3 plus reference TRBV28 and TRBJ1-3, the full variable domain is DVKVTQSSRYLVKRTGEKVFLECVQDMDHENMFWYRQDPGLGLRLIYFSYDVKMKEKGDIPEGYSVSREKKERFSLILESASTNQTSMYLCASSLILGQIDTIYFGEGSWLTVV.

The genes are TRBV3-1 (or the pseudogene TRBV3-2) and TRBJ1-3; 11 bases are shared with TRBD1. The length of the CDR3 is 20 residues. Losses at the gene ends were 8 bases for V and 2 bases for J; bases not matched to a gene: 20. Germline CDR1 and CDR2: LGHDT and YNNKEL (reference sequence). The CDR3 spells CASGGPFGTGGSLAGNTIYF. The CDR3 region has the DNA TGTGCCAGCGGCGGCCCGTTCGGGACAGGGGGTTCCTTGGCTGGAAACACCATATATTTT.

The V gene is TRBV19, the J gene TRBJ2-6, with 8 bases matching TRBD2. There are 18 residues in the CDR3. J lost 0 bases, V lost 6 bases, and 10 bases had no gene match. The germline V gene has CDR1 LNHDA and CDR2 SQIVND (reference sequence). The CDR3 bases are TGTGCCAGTAGGACCAGCGGGGGCGTTTTCTCTGGGGCCAACGTCCTGACTTTC. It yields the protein CASRTSGGVFSGANVLTF.

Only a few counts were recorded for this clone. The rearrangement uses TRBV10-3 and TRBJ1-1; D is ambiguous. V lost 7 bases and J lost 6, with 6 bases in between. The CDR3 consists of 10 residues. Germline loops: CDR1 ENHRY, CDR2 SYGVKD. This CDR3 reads CAITRSEAFF. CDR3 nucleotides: TGTGCCATCACCAGATCTGAAGCTTTCTTT.

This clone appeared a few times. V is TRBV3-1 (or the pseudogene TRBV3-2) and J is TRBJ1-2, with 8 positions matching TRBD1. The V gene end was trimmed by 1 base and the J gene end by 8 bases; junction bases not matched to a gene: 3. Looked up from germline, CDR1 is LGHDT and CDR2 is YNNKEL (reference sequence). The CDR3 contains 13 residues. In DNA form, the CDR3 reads TGTGCCAGCAGCCAAGGGACAGGGCTAGGCTACACCTTC. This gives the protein CASSQGTGLGYTF.

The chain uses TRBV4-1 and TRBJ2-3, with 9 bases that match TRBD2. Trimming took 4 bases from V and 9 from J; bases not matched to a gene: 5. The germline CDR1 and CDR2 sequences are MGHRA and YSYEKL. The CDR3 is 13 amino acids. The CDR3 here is CASSRTSEETQYF. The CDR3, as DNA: TGCGCCAGCAGCCGGACTAGCGAGGAGACGCAGTATTTT.

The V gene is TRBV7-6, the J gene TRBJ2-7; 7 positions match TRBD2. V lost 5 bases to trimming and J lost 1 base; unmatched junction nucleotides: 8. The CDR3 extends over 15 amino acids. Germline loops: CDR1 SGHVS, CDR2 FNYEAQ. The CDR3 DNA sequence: TGTGCCAGCAGCCGAGGGAGCGGGGCTTCCTACGAGCAGTACTTC. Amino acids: CASSRGSGASYEQYF.

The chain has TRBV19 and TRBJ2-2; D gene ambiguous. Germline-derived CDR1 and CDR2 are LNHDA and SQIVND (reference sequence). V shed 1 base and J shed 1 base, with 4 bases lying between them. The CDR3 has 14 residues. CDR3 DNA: TGTGCCAGTAGTATAGCAGAGAACACCGGGGAGCTGTTTTTT. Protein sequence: CASSIAENTGELFF.

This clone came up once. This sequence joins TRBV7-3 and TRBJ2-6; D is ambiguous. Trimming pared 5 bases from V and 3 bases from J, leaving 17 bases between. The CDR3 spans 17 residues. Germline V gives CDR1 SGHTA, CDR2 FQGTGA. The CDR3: CASSPPPGGYGANVLTF. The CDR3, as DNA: TGTGCCAGCAGCCCACCACCGGGTGGGTATGGGGCCAACGTCCTGACTTTC. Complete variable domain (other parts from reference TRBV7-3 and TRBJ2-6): GAGVSQTPSNKVTEKGKYVELRCDPISGHTALYWYRQSLGQGPEFLIYFQGTGAADDSGLPNDRFFAVRPEGSVSTLKIQRTERGDSAVYLCASSPPPGGYGANVLTFGAGSRLTVL.

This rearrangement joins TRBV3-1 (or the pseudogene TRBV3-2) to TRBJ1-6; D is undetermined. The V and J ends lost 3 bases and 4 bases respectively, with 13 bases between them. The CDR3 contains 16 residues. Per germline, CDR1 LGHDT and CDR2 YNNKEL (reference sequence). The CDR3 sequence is CASSQALTVYNSPLHF. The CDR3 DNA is TGTGCCAGCAGCCAGGCACTAACGGTATATAATTCACCCCTCCACTTT.

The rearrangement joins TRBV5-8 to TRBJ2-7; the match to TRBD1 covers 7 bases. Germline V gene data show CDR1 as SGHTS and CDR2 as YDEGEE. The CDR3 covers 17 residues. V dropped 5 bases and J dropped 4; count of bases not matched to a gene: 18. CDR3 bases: TGTGCCAGCAGACCGGGACAGACCATCACATTAAAATACGAGCAGTACTTC. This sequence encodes CASRPGQTITLKYEQYF.

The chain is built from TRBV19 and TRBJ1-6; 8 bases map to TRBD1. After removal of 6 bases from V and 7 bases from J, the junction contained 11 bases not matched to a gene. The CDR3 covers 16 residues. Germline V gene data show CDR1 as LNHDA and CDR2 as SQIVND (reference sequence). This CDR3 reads CASRSSQGALNSPLHF. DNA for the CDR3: TGTGCCAGTAGATCGAGCCAGGGGGCTTTAAATTCACCCCTCCACTTT.

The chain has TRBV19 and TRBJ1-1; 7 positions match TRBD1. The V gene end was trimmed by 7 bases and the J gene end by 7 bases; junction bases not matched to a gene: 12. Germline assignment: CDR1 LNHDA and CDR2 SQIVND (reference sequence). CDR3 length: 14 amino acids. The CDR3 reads CASTRPGDSLEAFF. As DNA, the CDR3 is TGTGCCAGTACCCGGCCTGGGGACAGCCTTGAAGCTTTCTTT.

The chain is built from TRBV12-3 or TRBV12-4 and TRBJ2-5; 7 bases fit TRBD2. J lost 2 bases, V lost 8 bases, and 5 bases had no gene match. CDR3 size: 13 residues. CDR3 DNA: TGTGCCAGCTTCTCCGGGGGGCAAGAGACCCAGTACTTC. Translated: CASFSGGQETQYF.

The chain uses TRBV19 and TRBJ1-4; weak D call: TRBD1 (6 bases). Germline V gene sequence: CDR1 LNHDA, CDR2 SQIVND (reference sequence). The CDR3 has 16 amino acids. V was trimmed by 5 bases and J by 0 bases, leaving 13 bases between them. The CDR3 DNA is TGTGCCAGTAGTCGACGACAGGCCGCAACTAATGAAAAACTGTTTTTT. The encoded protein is CASSRRQAATNEKLFF. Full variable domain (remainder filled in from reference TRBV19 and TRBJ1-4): DGGITQSPKYLFRKEGQNVTLSCEQNLNHDAMYWYRQDPGQGLRLIYYSQIVNDFQKGDIAEGYSVSREKKESFPLTVTSAQKNPTAFYLCASSRRQAATNEKLFFGSGTQLSVL.

CDR3 loop: CASSLPSTSGKETQYF. CDR3 nucleotides: TGTGCCAGCAGCTTGCCTTCGACTAGCGGGAAAGAGACCCAGTACTTC. J is TRBJ2-5 and V is TRBV5-6; 11 positions agree with TRBD2. Trimming removed 1 base from V and 3 bases from J; junction bases left unmatched: 5. Germline loops: CDR1 SGHDT, CDR2 YYEEEE. This CDR3 region has 16 residues.